A single T cell receptor (beta chain) is shown here with its context. Its antigen is still unknown. Trimming pared 6 bases from V and 6 bases from J, leaving 17 bases between. The CDR3 loop spans 14 amino acids. In germline, CDR1 is MNHNS, CDR2 SASEGT. This record belongs to a study of response to subunit inactivated influenza vaccine. The study's findings and limits: The authors suggested that every seasonal influenza vaccination recruits few new T cells.

One entry per CDR3 protein results from TCRdb running MiXCR on the RT-PCR reads. The table shows 500,000 or so distinct CDR3 sequences, with 16% occurring only once. The source was CD4+ T cells sorted from PBMCs, collected around 25 months after vaccination. The sequence derives from a man in his fifties or sixties who received an inactivated influenza vaccine. The rearrangement links TRBV6-1 to TRBJ1-1; possible D gene TRBD1, 6 bases. The CDR3 sequence: CASRRTGSDAEAFF. The CDR3 DNA reads TGTGCCAGCAGAAGAACAGGGTCGGACGCTGAAGCTTTCTTT.